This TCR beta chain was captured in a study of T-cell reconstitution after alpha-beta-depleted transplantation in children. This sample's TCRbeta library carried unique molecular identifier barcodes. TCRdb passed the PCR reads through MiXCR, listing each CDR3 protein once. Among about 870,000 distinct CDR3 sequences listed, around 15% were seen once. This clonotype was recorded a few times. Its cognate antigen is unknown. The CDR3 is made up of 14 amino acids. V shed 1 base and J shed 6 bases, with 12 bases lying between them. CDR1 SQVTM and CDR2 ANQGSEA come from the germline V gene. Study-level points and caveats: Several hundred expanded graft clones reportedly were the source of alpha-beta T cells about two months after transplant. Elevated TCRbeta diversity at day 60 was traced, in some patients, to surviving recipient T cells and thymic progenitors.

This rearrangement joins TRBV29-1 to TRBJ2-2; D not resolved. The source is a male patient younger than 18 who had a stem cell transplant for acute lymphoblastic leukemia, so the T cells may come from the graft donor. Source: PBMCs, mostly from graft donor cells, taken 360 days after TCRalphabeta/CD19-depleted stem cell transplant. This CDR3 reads CSVEGARAAGELFF. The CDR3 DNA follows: TGCAGCGTTGAAGGCGCAAGGGCCGCCGGGGAGCTGTTTTTT.